This T cell receptor beta chain was sequenced for a study of response to subunit inactivated influenza vaccine. 14 amino acids form the CDR3, both terminal residues included. Germline assignment: CDR1 SGHVS and CDR2 FQNEAQ. Only a few counts were recorded for this clonotype. Likely a read error: the CDR3 ends without its conserved phenylalanine or tryptophan. The DNA is left out, because the CDR3 cannot be placed on it with certainty; the CDR3 is given as TCRdb lists it. TCRdb passed the RT-PCR reads through MiXCR, listing each CDR3 protein once. The sample has under 200,000 distinct CDR3 sequences, roughly 12% seen once. The sample was also reused in another study, on T cells expressing NK-cell markers. That paper notes: Beta-chain TCR cDNA was generated via 5'RACE template switching with UMIs. The authors sequenced eight donors, of whom seven were HCMV-seropositive and one was seronegative.

The source is a man aged 50 to 60 who received an inactivated influenza vaccine. The sample consisted of CD8+ T cells sorted from PBMCs, taken roughly 12 days after vaccination. The rearrangement uses TRBV7-8 and TRBJ2-1; the table names TRBD2, a call not compared with the DNA. CDR3: CASSLGWGAGGPSL.